This T cell receptor (beta chain) derives from a study of beta chain features in type 1 diabetes. Study-level background: Across all samples, over 85 million sorted cells were examined.

In its sample, this clone was seen a few times. The antigen is not known. TCRB transcripts that were expressed got sequenced, as all of the isolated RNA had been reverse transcribed. Libraries were prepared by immunoSEQ multiplex PCR; TCRdb keeps only in-frame clonotypes and omits some of them. Among about 650,000 clones listed, roughly an eighth were seen once. Study-level points and caveats: Compared to healthy donors, patients appeared to have naive, central memory and Treg TCRB repertoires that were more alike. Shorter TCRB CDR3s, moderately but significantly so, marked every one of the four CD4+ subsets in Type 1 diabetes patients.

Trimming shortened V by 6 bases and J by 9 bases, and 13 bases separated the two germline ends. The length of the CDR3 is 11 residues. Germline CDR1 and CDR2: SQVTM and ANQGSEA. This clonotype originated in a man under 40 with type 1 diabetes. Source material: naive CD4+ T cells from blood. This chain uses TRBV29-1 with TRBJ2-3; D unresolved. CDR3 sequence reads: CSVPDPATQYF. CDR3 in DNA: TGCAGCGTCCCGGACCCAGCCACGCAGTATTTT.